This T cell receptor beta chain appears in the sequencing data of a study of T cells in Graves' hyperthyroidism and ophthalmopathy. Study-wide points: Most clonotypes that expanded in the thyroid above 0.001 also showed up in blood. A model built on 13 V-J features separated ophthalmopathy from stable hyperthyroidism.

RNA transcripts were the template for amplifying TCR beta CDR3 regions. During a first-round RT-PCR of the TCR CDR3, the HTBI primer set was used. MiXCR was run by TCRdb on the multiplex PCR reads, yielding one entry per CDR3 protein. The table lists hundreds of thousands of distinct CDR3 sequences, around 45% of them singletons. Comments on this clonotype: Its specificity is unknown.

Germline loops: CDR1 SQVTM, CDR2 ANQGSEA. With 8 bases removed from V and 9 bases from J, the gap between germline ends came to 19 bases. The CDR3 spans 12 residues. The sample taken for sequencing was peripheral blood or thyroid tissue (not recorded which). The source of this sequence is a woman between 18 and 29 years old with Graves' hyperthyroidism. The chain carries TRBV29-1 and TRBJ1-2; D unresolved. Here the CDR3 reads CSLVGGTDRYTF. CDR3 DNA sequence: TGCAGCTTAGTCGGCGGAACGGATCGCTACACCTTC.